This T cell receptor (beta chain) derives from a study of regulatory T cells in long-lasting Graves disease. Regarding the study as a whole: New patients shared 800 to 1,000 public clonotypes, and persistent patients shared more, with 2,500 to 3,000.

According to the study, TCR beta libraries were built with iRepertoire HTBI primers and CDR3-region Arm-PCR. In the original processing: Samples revealed 50 to 75 TRBV and 14 TRBJ segments. From the multiplex PCR reads, TCRdb called clonotypes with MiXCR, one entry per CDR3 protein. The V and J calls, along with clone size, are taken from TCRdb and not from the paper's own processing. The repertoire has over 650,000 distinct CDR3 sequences, 25% to 35% of them found once; the top ten carry about 42%. The germline CDR1 and CDR2 sequences are MDHEN and SYDVKM. The CDR3 is made up of 13 amino acids. The V end lost 8 bases, the J end lost 3 bases, and 11 bases lay between the germline ends. As to time point: persistent/refractory GD, antithyroid drugs over 5 years with positive TRAb. Scientists built the TCR library using RNA that was extracted from PBMCs. Graves' disease diagnosis used American Thyroid Association guidelines. As a group, patients came from one endocrinology department in Xi'an, China.

This clonotype was seen many times. What it binds is unknown. V and J are TRBV28 and TRBJ1-5; a weak D match, TRBD1 (5 bases). The material sequenced was peripheral blood mononuclear cells (PBMCs), taken when the disease was refractory, from a patient treated with antithyroid drugs. The sequence derives from a female donor with Graves disease. The CDR3 is CASGSRANQPQHF. CDR3 DNA: TGTGCCAGCGGAAGCAGGGCCAATCAGCCCCAGCATTTT.